These T cell receptor beta chains were read from a single sample in a study of chemoradiotherapy in HPV16-positive cancers. Some clones are missing from TCRdb's copy, which holds only in-frame ones; the method was immunoSEQ multiplex PCR. The table has about 5,000 clones, 70% to 80% seen once. The starting material was tumor tissue, obtained from a patient who underwent chemoradiotherapy. The receptors were sampled from a human donor with HPV-associated anogenital cancer. Each CDR3 is given with its conserved first and last residue. D genes are given only for firm matches. A clone size is listed for some rows: how often the clone was seen (once, few, many), or a class if it is expanded.

>NA|13|TRBJ2-7|NA|TRBV5-1
CASGRGGSDEQYF
TGCGCCAGCGGGAGGGGGGGCTCCGACGAGCAGTACTTC
>NA|15|TRBJ2-7|NA|TRBV7-9
CASSLGDRNSYEQYF
TGTGCCAGCAGCTTAGGTGACAGGAACTCCTACGAGCAGTACTTC
>NA|12|TRBJ2-2|NA|TRBV7-3
CASSGYTGELFF
TGTGCCAGCAGCGGCTACACCGGGGAGCTGTTTTTT
>once|17|TRBJ1-5|NA|TRBV15
CATSRDPPSGSNQPQHF
TGTGCCACCAGCAGAGACCCTCCCTCGGGGAGCAATCAGCCCCAGCATTTT
>NA|10|TRBJ2-7|NA|TRBV20-1
CSASFNEQYF
TGCAGTGCATCATTCAACGAGCAGTACTTC
>once|16|TRBJ2-5|NA|TRBV5-6
CASSLLGPASQETQYF
TGTGCCAGCAGCTTGCTAGGCCCCGCTTCCCAAGAGACCCAGTACTTC
>NA|15|TRBJ2-7|TRBD2|TRBV7-2
CASSLDGGIWDEQYF
TGTGCCAGCAGCTTAGACGGGGGGATTTGGGACGAGCAGTACTTC
>once|15|TRBJ1-2|TRBD1|TRBV28
CASSRPGQGLYGYTF
TGTGCCAGCAGCCGTCCTGGACAGGGATTGTATGGCTACACCTTC
>NA|12|TRBJ2-5|NA|TRBV5-8
CASSLDGETQYF
TGTGCCAGCAGCTTGGACGGAGAGACCCAGTACTTC
>NA|13|TRBJ2-5|TRBD1|TRBV30
CAWMLGGRETQYF
TGTGCCTGGATGCTAGGGGGCCGGGAGACCCAGTACTTC
>once|13|TRBJ2-4|TRBD2|TRBV2
CASSGGRGNIQYF
TGTGCCAGCAGCGGGGGGAGGGGAAACATTCAGTACTTC
>NA|13|TRBJ2-5|TRBD1|TRBV29-1
CSVNRGFGETQYF
TGCAGCGTCAACAGGGGATTCGGGGAGACCCAGTACTTC
>NA|17|TRBJ2-1|TRBD2|TRBV29-1
CSVGGPGAGGGQYEQFF
TGCAGCGTTGGGGGCCCCGGGGCGGGAGGGGGCCAATATGAGCAGTTCTTC
>NA|14|TRBJ2-7|TRBD2|TRBV27
CASSVSGLAHEQYF
TGTGCCAGCAGTGTATCGGGACTAGCCCACGAGCAGTACTTC
>NA|11|TRBJ1-2|NA|TRBV30
CAFGHVYGYTF
TGTGCCTTTGGACACGTCTATGGCTACACCTTC
>NA|13|TRBJ1-5|NA|TRBV7-3
CASSRGPSQPQHF
TGTGCCAGCAGCAGAGGTCCCTCCCAGCCCCAGCATTTT
>once|15|TRBJ2-1|NA|TRBV19
CASERGSSSYNEQFF
TGTGCCAGTGAAAGGGGGTCGAGCTCCTACAATGAGCAGTTCTTC
>NA|12|TRBJ2-1|NA|TRBV7-2
CASSNLAGEQFF
TGTGCCAGCAGCAATCTCGCTGGTGAGCAGTTCTTC
>few|15|TRBJ2-2|NA|TRBV10-3
CAISERWSGAGELFF
TGTGCCATCAGTGAACGATGGAGTGGGGCCGGGGAGCTGTTTTTT
>NA|12|TRBJ2-1|TRBD2|TRBV11-2
CASSYPGGSKFF
TGTGCCAGCAGCTATCCCGGGGGGTCGAAGTTCTTC
>NA|14|TRBJ1-4|TRBD1|TRBV6-1
CASSTGTGNEKLFF
TGTGCCAGCAGTACCGGGACAGGGAACGAAAAACTGTTTTTT
>NA|17|TRBJ1-2|NA|TRBV30
CAWSVGGSGSTNYGYTF
TGTGCCTGGAGTGTTGGGGGTTCAGGTAGTACTAACTATGGCTACACCTTC
>NA|14|TRBJ1-1|NA|TRBV7-9
CASSRFVLVTEAFF
TGTGCCAGCAGCCGTTTTGTCTTAGTCACTGAAGCTTTCTTT
>large|14|TRBJ1-2|TRBD1|TRBV6-6
CASSYSPGGDGYTF
TGTGCCAGCAGTTACTCGCCAGGGGGGGATGGCTACACCTTC
>NA|13|TRBJ2-1|NA|TRBV28
CASNKGAYNEQFF
TGTGCCAGCAACAAGGGAGCCTACAATGAGCAGTTCTTC
>once|16|TRBJ2-5|TRBD2|TRBV19
CASSPGLAGGKETQYF
TGTGCCAGTAGTCCTGGACTAGCGGGAGGGAAAGAGACCCAGTACTTC
>NA|22|TRBJ2-1|TRBD2|TRBV19
CASSRRGTSGSRTLSSYNEQFF
TGTGCCAGTAGTAGACGGGGGACTAGCGGGAGTAGGACACTAAGCTCCTACAATGAGCAGTTCTTC
>NA|15|TRBJ2-5|NA|TRBV7-9
CASSLVRGFQETQYF
TGTGCCAGCAGCTTAGTCCGCGGGTTCCAAGAGACCCAGTACTTC
>NA|14|TRBJ2-7|NA|TRBV6-1
CASQPAGWDYEQYF
TGTGCCAGCCAACCTGCAGGGTGGGACTACGAGCAGTACTTC
>NA|13|TRBJ2-7|NA|TRBV10-3
CAISGGGSYEQYF
TGTGCCATCAGTGGAGGGGGGTCCTACGAGCAGTACTTC
>NA|13|TRBJ1-1|NA|TRBV7-2
CASSPTLNTEAFF
TGTGCCAGCAGCCCCACATTGAACACTGAAGCTTTCTTT
>NA|13|TRBJ2-1|NA|TRBV6-1
CASSGDSHNEQFF
TGTGCCAGCAGTGGGGATAGCCACAATGAGCAGTTCTTC
>NA|16|TRBJ1-2|TRBD1|TRBV9
CASSGRQGNLFYGYTF
TGTGCCAGCAGCGGACGACAGGGCAATTTGTTCTATGGCTACACCTTC